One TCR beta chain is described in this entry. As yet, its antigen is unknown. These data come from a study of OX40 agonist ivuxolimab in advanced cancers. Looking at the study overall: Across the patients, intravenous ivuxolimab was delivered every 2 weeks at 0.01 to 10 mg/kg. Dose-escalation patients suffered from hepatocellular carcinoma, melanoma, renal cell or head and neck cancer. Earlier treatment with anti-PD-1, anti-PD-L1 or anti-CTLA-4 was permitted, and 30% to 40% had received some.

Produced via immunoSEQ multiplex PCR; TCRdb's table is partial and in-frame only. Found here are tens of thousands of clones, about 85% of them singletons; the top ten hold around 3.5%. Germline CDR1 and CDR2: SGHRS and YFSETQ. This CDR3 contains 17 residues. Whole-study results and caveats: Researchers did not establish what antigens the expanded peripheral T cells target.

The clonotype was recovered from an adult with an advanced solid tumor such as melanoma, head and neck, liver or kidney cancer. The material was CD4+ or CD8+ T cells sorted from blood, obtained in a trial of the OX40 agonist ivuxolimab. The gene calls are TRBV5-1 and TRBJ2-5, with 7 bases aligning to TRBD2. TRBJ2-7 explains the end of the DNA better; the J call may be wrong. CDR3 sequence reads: CASSLVDLGGTRYEQYF. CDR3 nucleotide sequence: TGCGCCAGCAGCTTGGTAGACCTGGGAGGGACGCGCTACGAGCAGTACTTC.